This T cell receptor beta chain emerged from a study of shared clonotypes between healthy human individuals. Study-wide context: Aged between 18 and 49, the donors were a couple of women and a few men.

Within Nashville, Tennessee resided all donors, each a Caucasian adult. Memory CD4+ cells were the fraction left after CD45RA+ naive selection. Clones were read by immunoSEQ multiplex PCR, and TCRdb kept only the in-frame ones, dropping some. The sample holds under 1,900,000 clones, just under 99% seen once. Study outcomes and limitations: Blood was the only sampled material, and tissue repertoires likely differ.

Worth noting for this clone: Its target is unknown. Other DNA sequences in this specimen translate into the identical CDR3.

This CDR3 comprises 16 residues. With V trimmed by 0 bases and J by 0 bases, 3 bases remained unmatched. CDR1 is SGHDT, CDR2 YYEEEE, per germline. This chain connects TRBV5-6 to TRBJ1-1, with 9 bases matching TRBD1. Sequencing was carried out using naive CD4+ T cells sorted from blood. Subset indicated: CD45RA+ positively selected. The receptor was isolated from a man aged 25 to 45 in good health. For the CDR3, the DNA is TGTGCCAGCAGCTTGGTGGGACAGGGACTGAACACTGAAGCTTTCTTT. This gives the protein CASSLVGQGLNTEAFF.